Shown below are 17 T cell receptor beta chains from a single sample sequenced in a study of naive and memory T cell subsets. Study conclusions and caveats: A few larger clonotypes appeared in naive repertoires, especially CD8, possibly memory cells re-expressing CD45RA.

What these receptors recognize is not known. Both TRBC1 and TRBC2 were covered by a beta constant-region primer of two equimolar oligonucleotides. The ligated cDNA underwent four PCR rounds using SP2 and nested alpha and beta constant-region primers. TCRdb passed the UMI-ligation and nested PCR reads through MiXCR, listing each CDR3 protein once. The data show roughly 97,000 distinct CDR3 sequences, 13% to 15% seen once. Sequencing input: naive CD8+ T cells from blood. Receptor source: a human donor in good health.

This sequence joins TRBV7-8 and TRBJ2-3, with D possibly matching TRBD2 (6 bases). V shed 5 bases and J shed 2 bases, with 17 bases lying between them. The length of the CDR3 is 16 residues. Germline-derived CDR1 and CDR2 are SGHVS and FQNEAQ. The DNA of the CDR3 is TGTGCCAGCAGCCCCGGAGCGGGTTATGCCACAGATACGCAGTATTTT. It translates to CASSPGAGYATDTQYF.

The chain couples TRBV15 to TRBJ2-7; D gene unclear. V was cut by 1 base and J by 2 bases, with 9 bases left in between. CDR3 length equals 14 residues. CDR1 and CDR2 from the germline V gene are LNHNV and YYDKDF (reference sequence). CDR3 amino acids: CATSRGVEAYEQYF. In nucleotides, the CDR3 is TGTGCCACCAGCAGAGGGGTGGAAGCCTACGAGCAGTACTTC. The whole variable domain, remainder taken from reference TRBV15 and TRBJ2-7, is DAMVIQNPRYQVTQFGKPVTLSCSQTLNHNVMYWYQQKSSQAPKLLFHYYDKDFNNEADTPDNFQSRRPNTSFCFLDIRSPGLGDTAMYLCATSRGVEAYEQYFGPGTRLTVT.

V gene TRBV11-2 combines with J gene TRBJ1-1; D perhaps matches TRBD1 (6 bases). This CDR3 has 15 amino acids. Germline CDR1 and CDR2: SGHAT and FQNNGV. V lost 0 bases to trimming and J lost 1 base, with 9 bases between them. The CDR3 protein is CASSLEEGGNTEAFF. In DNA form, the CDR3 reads TGTGCCAGCAGCTTAGAGGAGGGGGGGAACACTGAAGCTTTCTTT.

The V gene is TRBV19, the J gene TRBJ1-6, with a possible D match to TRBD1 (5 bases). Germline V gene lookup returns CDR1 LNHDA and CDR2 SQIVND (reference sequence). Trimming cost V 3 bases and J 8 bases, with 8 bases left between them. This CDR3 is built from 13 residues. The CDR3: CASSMDNDSPLHF. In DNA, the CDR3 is TGTGCCAGTAGTATGGACAATGATTCACCCCTCCACTTT.

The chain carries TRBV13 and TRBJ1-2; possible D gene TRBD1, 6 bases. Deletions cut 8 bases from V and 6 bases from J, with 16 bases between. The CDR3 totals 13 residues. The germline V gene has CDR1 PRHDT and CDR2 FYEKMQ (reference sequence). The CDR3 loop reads CASGNPGAHGYTF. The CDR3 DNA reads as TGTGCCAGCGGCAATCCGGGGGCCCATGGCTACACCTTC.

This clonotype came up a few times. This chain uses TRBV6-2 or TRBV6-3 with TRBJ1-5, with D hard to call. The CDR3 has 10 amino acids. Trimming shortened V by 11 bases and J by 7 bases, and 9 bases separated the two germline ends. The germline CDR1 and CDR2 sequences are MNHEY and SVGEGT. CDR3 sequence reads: CAAGMQPQHF. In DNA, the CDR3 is TGTGCCGCGGGGATGCAGCCCCAGCATTTT.

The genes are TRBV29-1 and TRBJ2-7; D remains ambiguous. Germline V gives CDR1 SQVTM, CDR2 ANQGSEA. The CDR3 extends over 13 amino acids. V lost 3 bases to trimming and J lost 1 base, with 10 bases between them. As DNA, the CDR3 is TGCAGCGTTGAGTTTCCATCATCCTACGAGCAGTACTTC. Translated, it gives CSVEFPSSYEQYF.

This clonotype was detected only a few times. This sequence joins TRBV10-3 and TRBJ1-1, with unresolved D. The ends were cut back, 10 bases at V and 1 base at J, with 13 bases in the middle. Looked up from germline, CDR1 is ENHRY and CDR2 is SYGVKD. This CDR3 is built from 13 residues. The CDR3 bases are TGTGCCACAACAAAGGCACCGAACACTGAAGCTTTCTTT. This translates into CATTKAPNTEAFF.

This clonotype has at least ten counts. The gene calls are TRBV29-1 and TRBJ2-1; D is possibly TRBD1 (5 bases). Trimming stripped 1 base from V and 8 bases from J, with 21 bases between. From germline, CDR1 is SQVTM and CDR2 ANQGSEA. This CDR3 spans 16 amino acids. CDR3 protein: CSVEGGWGQRTDEQFF. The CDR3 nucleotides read TGCAGCGTTGAAGGGGGTTGGGGCCAGCGTACGGATGAGCAGTTCTTC.

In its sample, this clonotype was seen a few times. In DNA form, the CDR3 reads TGTGCCAGCAGCGTTCTACCGGCGGGACAGGGGGGTGGCGCTTTCTTT. Protein product: CASSVLPAGQGGGAFF. The chain has TRBV9 and TRBJ1-1, with 11 bases matching TRBD1. The CDR3 is made up of 16 amino acids. Germline CDR1 SGDLS, CDR2 YYNGEE. V lost 2 bases to trimming and J lost 11 bases; unmatched junction nucleotides: 14.

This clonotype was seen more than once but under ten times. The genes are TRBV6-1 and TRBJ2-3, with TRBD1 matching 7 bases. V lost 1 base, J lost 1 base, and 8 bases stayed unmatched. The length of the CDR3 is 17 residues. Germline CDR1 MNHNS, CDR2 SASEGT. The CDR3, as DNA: TGTGCCAGCAGTGAAGTAACAGCCCAGGGGGGCACAGATACGCAGTATTTT. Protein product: CASSEVTAQGGTDTQYF.

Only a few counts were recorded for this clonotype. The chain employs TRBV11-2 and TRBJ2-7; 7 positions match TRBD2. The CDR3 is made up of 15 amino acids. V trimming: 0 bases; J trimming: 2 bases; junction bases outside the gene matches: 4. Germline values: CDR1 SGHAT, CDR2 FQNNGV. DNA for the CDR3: TGTGCCAGCAGCTTAGATGGCGGGAGTCCCTACGAGCAGTACTTC. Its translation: CASSLDGGSPYEQYF.

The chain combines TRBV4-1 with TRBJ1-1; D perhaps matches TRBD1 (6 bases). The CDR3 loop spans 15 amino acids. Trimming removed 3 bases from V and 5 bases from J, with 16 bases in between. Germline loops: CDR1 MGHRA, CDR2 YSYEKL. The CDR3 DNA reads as TGCGCCAGCAGCCACCCAAGGGGGGGTATGACTGAAGCTTTCTTT. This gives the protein CASSHPRGGMTEAFF.

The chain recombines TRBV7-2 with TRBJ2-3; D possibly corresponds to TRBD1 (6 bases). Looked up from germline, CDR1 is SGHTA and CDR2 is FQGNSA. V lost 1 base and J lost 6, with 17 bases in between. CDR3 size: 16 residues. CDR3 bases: TGTGCCAGCAGCTTAGAAGCAGGGGTATCAGTGGATACGCAGTATTTT. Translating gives CASSLEAGVSVDTQYF.

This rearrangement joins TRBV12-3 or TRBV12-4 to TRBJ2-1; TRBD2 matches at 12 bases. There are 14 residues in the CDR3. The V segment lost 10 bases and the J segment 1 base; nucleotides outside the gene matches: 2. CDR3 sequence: CATLAGGSYNEQFF. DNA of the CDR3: TGTGCCACACTAGCGGGAGGATCCTACAATGAGCAGTTCTTC.

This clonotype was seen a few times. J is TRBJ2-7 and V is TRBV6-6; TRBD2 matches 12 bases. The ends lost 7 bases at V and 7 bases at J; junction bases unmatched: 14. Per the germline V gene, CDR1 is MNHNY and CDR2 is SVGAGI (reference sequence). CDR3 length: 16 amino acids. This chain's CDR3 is CASIGTSGPGYGEQYF. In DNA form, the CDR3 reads TGTGCCAGCATCGGGACTAGCGGGCCGGGTTATGGAGAGCAGTACTTC.

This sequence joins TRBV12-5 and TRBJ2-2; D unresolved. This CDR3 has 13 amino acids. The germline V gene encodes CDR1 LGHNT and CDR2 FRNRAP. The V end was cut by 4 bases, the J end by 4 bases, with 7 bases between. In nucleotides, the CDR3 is TGTGCTAGTGGTTGGGATGGCACCGGGGAGCTGTTTTTT. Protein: CASGWDGTGELFF.